This entry concerns a single TCR beta chain. Its antigen is undetermined. The CDR3 is 14 residues long. V dropped 4 bases and J dropped 12; count of bases not matched to a gene: 14. Germline assignment: CDR1 SGHVS and CDR2 FQNEAQ. This sample stems from a study of cytomegalovirus exposure and HLA in healthy donors. Study findings and constraints: Reportedly, cytomegalovirus status was diagnosed with high sensitivity and specificity. It was reported in a later analysis that an Asian-associated ancestry cluster showed fewer N-insertions than the approximately 700-donor mean. Among TCR beta chains of equal frequency, HLA-associated ones were more clonally expanded in a later analysis.

Primers included in the PCR were 60 Vbeta and 13 Jbeta primers. TCRdb's table, derived via immunoSEQ multiplex PCR, lists solely in-frame clones and lacks some. The table records about 97,000 clones, about 75% of them present only once. The chain combines TRBV7-8 with TRBJ2-7, with 8 bases fitting TRBD1. This sequence originates from a man over 45 in good health and CMV-seronegative. The specimen was PBMCs. For the CDR3, the DNA is TGTGCCAGCAGCTCCGGGACAGGATTTATAGTCCCGTACTTC. Translated: CASSSGTGFIVPYF. Supplemented by reference TRBV7-8 and TRBJ2-7, the full variable domain reads GAGVSQSPRYKVAKRGQDVALRCDPISGHVSLFWYQQALGQGPEFLTYFQNEAQLDKSGLPSDRFFAERPEGSVSTLKIQRTQQEDSAVYLCASSSGTGFIVPYFGPGTRLTVT.